This T cell receptor beta chain was obtained from a study of cytomegalovirus exposure and HLA in healthy donors. The CDR3 has 14 amino acids. Germline-derived CDR1 and CDR2 are MRHNA and SNTAGT. V was clipped by 5 bases and J by 7 bases, with 14 bases between them. Use of 60 Vbeta and 13 Jbeta primers characterized the PCR. Some clones are missing from TCRdb's copy, which holds only in-frame ones; the method was immunoSEQ multiplex PCR. The sample holds 130,000 or so clones, around 78% seen once. The sequence derives from a young woman in good health and CMV-seronegative. Sample: PBMCs. The V gene is TRBV6-4, the J gene TRBJ2-2; perhaps TRBD1 as D (5 bases). The CDR3 here is CASSPRVDGGELFF. Written as DNA, the CDR3 is TGTGCCAGCAGTCCCAGGGTTGACGGCGGGGAGCTGTTTTTT.